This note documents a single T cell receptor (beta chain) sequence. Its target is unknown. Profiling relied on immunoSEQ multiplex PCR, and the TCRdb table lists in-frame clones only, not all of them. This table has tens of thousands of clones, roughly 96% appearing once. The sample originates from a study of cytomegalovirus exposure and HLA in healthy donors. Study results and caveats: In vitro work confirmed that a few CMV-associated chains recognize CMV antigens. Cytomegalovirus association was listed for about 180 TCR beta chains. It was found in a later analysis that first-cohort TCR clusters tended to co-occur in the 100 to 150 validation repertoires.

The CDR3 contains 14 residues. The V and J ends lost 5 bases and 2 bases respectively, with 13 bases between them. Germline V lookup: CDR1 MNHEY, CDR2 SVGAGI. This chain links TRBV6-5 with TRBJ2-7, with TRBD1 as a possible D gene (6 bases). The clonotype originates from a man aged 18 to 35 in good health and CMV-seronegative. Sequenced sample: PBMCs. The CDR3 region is CASSGLDRAYEQYV. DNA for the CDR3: TGTGCCAGCAGTGGGTTGGACAGAGCCTACGAGCAGTACGTC.